This TCR beta chain was captured in a study of blood T cell repertoires in COVID-19. This clone has just one count. TCRdb's copy holds only in-frame clones and misses some; the assay was immunoSEQ multiplex PCR. The table includes some 190,000 clones, around nine tenths detected once. Input material: peripheral blood. The receptor was isolated from a human donor in a cohort sampled during active COVID-19.

The CDR3 DNA reads as TGTGCCAGCAGTTTTGCGGGGGCTGGGTACGAGCAGTACTTC. This translates into CASSFAGAGYEQYF. This chain connects TRBV27 to TRBJ2-7, with a tentative D call TRBD2 (7 bases). This CDR3 spans 14 amino acids. CDR1 is MNHEY and CDR2 is SMNVEV in the germline V gene (reference sequence). The V end lost 3 bases, the J end lost 4 bases, and 13 bases lay between the germline ends.